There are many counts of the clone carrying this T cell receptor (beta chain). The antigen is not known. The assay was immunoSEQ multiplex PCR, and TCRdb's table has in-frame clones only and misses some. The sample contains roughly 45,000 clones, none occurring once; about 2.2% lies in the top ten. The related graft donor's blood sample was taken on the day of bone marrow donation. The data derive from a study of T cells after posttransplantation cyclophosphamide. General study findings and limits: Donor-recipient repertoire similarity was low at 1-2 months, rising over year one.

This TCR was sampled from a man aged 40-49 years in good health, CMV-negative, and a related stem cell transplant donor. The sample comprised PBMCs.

Here the CDR3 reads CASSLGLAGAQDTQYF. DNA of the CDR3: TGTGCCAGCAGCTTGGGACTAGCGGGAGCACAAGATACGCAGTATTTT. V is TRBV5-4 and J is TRBJ2-3, with 12 bases identical to TRBD2. The CDR3 has 16 residues. Germline loops: CDR1 SGHNT, CDR2 YYREEE (reference sequence). The V and J ends lost 0 bases and 5 bases, in that order; junction bases with no gene match: 4.